Below, 3 T cell receptor beta chains from the same sample are listed, as sequenced in a study of control samples from healthy donors and cancer patients. TCRdb keeps only in-frame clones here, not all; method: immunoSEQ multiplex PCR. The table lists over 150,000 clones, roughly 94% of them singletons. The sequencing input was PBMCs. Receptor source: a man aged 60-69 years with colorectal cancer.

This clone was counted once. CDR3 sequence: CASSPPGQGAGYTF. The CDR3 DNA reads TGTGCCAGCTCACCCCCCGGACAGGGAGCAGGCTACACCTTC. The J gene is TRBJ1-2, the V gene TRBV18; TRBD1 aligns across 8 bases. The CDR3 consists of 14 residues. Losses at the gene ends were 3 bases for V and 8 bases for J; bases not matched to a gene: 8. The germline gives CDR1 KGHSH, CDR2 LQKENI.

The chain has TRBV5-1 and TRBJ1-1, with D unresolved. The V gene's germline CDR1 is SGHRS and CDR2 YFSETQ. The CDR3 extends over 13 amino acids. V lost 4 bases and J 0 bases, leaving 7 bases between the germline ends. CDR3 DNA sequence: TGCGCCAGCAGCCTCCAGTTGAACACTGAAGCTTTCTTT. Translating gives CASSLQLNTEAFF.

This clone has just one count. The chain employs TRBV5-4 and TRBJ2-7; TRBD1 agrees at 7 bases. CDR1 and CDR2 (germline): SGHNT, YYREEE (reference sequence). The CDR3 spans 15 residues. V lost 3 bases and J lost 3; bases outside the gene matches: 9. In DNA, the CDR3 is TGTGCCAGCAGCTCAGGACCGGGACAGAGCTACGAGCAGTACTTC. Amino acids: CASSSGPGQSYEQYF. Full variable domain (missing parts from reference TRBV5-4 and TRBJ2-7): ETGVTQSPTHLIKTRGQQVTLRCSSQSGHNTVSWYQQALGQGPQFIFQYYREEENGRGNFPPRFSGLQFPNYSSELNVNALELDDSALYLCASSSGPGQSYEQYFGPGTRLTVT.